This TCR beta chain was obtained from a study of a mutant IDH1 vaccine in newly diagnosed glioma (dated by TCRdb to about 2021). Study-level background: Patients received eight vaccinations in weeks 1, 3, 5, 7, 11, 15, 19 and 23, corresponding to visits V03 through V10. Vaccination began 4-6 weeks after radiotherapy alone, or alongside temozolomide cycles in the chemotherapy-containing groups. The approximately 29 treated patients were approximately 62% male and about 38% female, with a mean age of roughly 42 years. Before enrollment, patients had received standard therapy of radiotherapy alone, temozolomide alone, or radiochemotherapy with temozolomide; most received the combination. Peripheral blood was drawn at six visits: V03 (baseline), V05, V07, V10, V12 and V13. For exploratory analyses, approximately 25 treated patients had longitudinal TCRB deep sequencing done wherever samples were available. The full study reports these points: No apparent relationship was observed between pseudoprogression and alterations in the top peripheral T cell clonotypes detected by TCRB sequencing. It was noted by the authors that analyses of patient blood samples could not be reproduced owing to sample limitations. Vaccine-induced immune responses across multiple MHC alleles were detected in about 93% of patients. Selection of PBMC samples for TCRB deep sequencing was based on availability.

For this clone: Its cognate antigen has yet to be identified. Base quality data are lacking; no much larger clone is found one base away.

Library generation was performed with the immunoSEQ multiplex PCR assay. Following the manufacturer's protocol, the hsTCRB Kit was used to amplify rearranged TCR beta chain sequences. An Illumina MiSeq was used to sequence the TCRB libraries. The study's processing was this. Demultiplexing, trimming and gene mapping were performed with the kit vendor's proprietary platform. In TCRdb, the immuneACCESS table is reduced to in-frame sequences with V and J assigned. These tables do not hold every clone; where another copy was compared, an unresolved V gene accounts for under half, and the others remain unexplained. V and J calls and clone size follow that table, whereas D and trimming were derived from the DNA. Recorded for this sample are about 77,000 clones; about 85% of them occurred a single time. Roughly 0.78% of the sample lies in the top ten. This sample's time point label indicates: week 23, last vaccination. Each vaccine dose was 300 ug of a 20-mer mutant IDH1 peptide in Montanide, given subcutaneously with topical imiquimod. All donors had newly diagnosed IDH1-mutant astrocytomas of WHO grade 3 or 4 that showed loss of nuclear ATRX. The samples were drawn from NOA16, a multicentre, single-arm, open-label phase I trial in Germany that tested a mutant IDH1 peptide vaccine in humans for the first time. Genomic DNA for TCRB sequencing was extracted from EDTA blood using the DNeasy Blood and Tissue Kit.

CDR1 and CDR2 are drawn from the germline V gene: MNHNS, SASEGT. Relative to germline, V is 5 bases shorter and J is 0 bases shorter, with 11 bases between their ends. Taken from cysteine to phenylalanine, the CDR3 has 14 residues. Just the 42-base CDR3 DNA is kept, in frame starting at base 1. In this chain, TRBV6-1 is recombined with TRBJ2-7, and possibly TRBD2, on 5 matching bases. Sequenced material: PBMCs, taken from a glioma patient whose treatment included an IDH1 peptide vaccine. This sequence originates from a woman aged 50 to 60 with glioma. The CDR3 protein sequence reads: CASSPRGSSYEQYF. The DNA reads TGTGCCAGCAGTCCTCGAGGGAGCTCCTACGAGCAGTACTTC.